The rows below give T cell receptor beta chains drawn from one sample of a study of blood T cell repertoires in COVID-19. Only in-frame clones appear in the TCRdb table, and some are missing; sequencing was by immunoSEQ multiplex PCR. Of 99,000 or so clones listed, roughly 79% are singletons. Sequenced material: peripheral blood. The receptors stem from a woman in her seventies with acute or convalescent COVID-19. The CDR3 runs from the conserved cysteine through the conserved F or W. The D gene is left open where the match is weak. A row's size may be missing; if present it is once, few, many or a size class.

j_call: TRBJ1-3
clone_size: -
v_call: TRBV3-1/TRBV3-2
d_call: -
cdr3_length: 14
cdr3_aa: CASSPGTIGNTIYF
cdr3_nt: TGTGCCAGCTCACCGGGAACTATCGGAAACACCATATATTTT

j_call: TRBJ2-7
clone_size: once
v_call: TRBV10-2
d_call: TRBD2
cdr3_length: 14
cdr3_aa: CASRGAGDSYEQYF
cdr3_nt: TGCGCCAGCAGAGGGGCGGGGGACTCCTACGAGCAGTACTTC

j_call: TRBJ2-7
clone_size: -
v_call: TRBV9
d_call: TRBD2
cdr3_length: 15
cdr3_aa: CASSVSAGGLHEQYF
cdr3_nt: TGTGCCAGCAGCGTATCGGCGGGAGGGCTCCACGAGCAGTACTTC

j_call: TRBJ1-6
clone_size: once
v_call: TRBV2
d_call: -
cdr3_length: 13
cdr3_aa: CASEGEYNSPLHF
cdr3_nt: TGTGCCAGCGAGGGCGAGTATAATTCACCCCTCCACTTT

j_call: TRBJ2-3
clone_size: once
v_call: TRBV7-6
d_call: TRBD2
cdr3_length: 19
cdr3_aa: CASSPRLAGGPRPADTQYF
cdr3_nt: TGTGCCAGCAGCCCCCGACTAGCGGGAGGGCCGCGACCCGCAGATACGCAGTATTTT

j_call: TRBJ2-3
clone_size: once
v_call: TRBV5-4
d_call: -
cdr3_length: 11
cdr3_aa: CASSLGHSQYF
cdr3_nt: TGTGCCAGCAGCTTGGGACACAGTCAGTATTTT

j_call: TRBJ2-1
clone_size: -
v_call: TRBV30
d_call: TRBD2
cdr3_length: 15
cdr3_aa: CAWTILAGGANEQFF
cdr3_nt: TGTGCCTGGACCATTCTAGCGGGAGGAGCCAATGAGCAGTTCTTC

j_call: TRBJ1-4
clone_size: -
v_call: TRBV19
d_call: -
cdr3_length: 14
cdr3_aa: CASSSTGWAEKLFF
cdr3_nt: TGTGCCAGTAGCTCGACAGGTTGGGCTGAAAAACTGTTTTTT

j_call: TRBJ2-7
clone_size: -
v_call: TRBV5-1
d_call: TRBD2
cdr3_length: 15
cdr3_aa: CASSLSGGHSYEQYF
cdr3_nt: TGCGCCAGCAGTCTTTCGGGGGGGCACTCCTACGAGCAGTACTTC

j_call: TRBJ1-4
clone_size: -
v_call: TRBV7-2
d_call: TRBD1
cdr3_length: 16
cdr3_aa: CASSPTGTTLSEKLFF
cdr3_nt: TGTGCCAGCAGCCCGACAGGGACCACCCTCAGTGAAAAACTGTTTTTT

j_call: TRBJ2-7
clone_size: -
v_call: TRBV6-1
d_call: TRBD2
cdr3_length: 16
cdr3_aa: CASSEGTGGPSYEQYF
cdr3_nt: TGTGCCAGCAGTGAAGGAACGGGAGGGCCTTCCTACGAGCAGTACTTC

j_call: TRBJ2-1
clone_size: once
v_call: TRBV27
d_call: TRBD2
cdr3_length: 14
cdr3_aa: CASSSLAGVDEQFF
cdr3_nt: TGTGCCAGCAGTTCGCTAGCGGGAGTCGATGAGCAGTTCTTC

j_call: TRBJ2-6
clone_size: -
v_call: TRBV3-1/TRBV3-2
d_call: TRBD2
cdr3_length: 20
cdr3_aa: CASSQARGSGGRPGANVLTF
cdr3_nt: TGTGCCAGCAGCCAAGCCCGCGGGAGCGGGGGGCGCCCCGGGGCCAACGTCCTGACTTTC

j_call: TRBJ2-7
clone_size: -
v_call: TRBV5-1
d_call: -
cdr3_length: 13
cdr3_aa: CASSSRSSYEQYF
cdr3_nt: TGCGCCAGCAGCTCACGCAGCTCCTACGAGCAGTACTTC

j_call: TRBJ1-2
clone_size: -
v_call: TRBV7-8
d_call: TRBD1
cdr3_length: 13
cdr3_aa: CASSSIQGGGYTF
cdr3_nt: TGTGCCAGCAGCTCAATACAGGGGGGTGGCTACACCTTC

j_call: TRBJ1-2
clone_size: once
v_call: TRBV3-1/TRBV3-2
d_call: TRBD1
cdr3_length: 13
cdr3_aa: CASSRGTGDGYTF
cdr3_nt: TGTGCCAGCAGCCGAGGGACAGGGGATGGCTACACCTTC

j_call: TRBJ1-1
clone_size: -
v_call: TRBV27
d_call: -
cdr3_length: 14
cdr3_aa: CASSLRRQNTEAFF
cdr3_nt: TGTGCCAGCAGTTTACGCAGACAGAACACTGAAGCTTTCTTT

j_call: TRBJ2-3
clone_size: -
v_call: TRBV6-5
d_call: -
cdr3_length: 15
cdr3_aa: CATRRETASTDTQYF
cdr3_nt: TGTGCCACCAGAAGGGAGACTGCTAGCACAGATACGCAGTATTTT

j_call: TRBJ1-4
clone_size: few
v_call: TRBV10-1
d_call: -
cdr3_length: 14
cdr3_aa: CASSDPGNNEKLFF
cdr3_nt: TGCGCCAGCAGTGACCCAGGGAATAATGAAAAACTGTTTTTT

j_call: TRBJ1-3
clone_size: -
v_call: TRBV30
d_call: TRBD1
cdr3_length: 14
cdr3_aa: CAWRDRSSGNTIYF
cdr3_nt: TGTGCCTGGAGGGACAGGAGCTCTGGAAACACCATATATTTT

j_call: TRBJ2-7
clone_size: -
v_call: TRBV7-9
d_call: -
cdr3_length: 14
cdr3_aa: CASSLAGNSYEQYF
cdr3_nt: TGTGCCAGCAGCTTGGCAGGGAACTCCTACGAGCAGTACTTC

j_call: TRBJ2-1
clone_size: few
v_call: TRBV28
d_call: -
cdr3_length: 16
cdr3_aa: CASSPLLELRGNEQFF
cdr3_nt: TGTGCCAGCAGTCCCCTACTAGAGCTGCGGGGAAATGAGCAGTTCTTC

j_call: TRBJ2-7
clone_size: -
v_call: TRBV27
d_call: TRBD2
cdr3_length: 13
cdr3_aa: CATLPGLDYEQYF
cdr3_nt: TGTGCCACCCTTCCGGGACTAGACTACGAGCAGTACTTC

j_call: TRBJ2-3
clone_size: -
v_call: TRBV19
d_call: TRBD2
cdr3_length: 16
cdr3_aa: CASSSGTSGRTDTQYF
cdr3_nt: TGTGCCAGTAGTTCCGGGACTAGCGGGAGGACAGATACGCAGTATTTT

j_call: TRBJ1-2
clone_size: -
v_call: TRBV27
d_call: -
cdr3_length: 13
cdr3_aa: CASSFLGEGGYTF
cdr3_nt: TGTGCCAGCAGTTTTTTAGGGGAGGGTGGCTACACCTTC

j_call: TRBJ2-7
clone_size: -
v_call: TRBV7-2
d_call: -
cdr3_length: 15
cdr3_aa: CASSFSRDSRYEQYF
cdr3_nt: TGTGCCAGCAGCTTTAGTAGGGACTCCCGCTACGAGCAGTACTTC

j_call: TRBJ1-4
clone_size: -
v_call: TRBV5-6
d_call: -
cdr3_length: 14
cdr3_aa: CASSPRGRGKKLFF
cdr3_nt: TGTGCCAGCAGCCCTCGGGGAAGGGGGAAGAAACTGTTTTTT

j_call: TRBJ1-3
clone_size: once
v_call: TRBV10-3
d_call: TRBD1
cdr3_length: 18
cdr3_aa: CAISDGDRGGFGGNTIYF
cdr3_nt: TGTGCCATCAGTGACGGAGACAGGGGGGGATTTGGTGGAAACACCATATATTTT

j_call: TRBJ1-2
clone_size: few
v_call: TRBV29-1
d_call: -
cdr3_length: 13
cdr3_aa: CSVVGALNYGYTF
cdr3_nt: TGCAGCGTTGTGGGGGCCCTTAACTATGGCTACACCTTC

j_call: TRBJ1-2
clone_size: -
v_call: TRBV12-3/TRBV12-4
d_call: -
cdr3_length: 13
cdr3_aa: CASSNRANYGYTF
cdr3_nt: TGTGCCAGCAGCAACAGGGCTAACTATGGCTACACCTTC

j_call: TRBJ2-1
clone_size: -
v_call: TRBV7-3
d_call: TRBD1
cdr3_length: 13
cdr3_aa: CASSQAQGTEQFF
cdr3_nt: TGTGCCAGCAGCCAAGCACAGGGGACTGAGCAGTTCTTC

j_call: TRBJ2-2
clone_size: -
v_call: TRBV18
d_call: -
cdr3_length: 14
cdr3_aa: CASSLDRNTGELFF
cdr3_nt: TGTGCCAGCTCTCTCGACAGAAACACCGGGGAGCTGTTTTTT

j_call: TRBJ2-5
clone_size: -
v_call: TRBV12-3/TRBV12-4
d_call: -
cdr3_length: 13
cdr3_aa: CASSLSSLETQYF
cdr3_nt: TGTGCCAGCAGTTTATCTAGTTTAGAGACCCAGTACTTC

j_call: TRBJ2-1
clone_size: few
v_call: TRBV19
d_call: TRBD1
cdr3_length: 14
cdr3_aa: CATLTGDSGDEQFF
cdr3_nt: TGTGCCACTCTCACAGGGGATTCTGGGGATGAGCAGTTCTTC

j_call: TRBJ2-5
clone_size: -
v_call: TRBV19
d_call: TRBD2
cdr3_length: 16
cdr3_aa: CASSTLLAGKGETQYF
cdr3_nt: TGTGCCAGTAGTACCCTACTAGCGGGGAAAGGGGAGACCCAGTACTTC

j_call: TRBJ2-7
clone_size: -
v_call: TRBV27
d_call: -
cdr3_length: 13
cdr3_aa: CASSFSAAYEQYF
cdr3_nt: TGTGCCAGCAGTTTTAGCGCTGCCTACGAGCAGTACTTC

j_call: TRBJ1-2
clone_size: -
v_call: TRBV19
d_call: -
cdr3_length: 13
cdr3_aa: CASSISGFNGYTF
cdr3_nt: TGTGCCAGTAGTATATCAGGGTTCAATGGCTACACCTTC

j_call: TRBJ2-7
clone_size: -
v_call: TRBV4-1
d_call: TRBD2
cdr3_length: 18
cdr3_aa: CASSQDRGLAGAPYEQYF
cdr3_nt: TGCGCCAGCAGCCAAGATCGGGGACTAGCGGGAGCCCCCTACGAGCAGTACTTC

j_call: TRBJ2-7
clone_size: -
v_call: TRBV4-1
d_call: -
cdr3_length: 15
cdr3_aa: CASSIRDTSSYEQYF
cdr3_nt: TGCGCCAGCAGCATCCGGGACACGAGCTCCTACGAGCAGTACTTC

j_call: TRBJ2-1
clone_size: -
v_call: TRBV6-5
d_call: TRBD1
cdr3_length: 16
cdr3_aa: CASSYSYRGRGNEQFF
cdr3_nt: TGTGCCAGCAGTTACTCCTACAGGGGGCGCGGGAATGAGCAGTTCTTC

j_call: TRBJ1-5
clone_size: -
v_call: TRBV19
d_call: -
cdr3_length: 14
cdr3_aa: CASSPSGGPQPQHF
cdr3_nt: TGTGCCAGTAGTCCATCGGGGGGGCCTCAGCCCCAGCATTTT

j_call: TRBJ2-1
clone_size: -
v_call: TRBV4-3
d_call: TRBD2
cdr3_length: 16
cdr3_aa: CASSPRGVGGHEEQFF
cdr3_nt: TGCGCCAGCAGCCCCCGCGGGGTGGGAGGGCACGAGGAGCAGTTCTTC

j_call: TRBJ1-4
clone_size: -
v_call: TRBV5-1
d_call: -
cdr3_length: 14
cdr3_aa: CASSLGHPNEKLFF
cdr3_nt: TGCGCCAGCAGCCTGGGACACCCGAATGAAAAACTGTTTTTT

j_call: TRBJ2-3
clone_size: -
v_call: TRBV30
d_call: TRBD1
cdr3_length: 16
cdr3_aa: CAWIEGGWSRTDTQYF
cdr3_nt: TGTGCCTGGATTGAAGGGGGCTGGAGCCGCACAGATACGCAGTATTTT

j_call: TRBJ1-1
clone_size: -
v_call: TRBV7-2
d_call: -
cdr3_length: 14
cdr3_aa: CASSRSTENTEAFF
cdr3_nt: TGTGCCAGCAGCAGATCGACAGAGAACACTGAAGCTTTCTTT

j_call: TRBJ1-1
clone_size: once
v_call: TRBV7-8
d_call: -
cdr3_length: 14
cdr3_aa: CASSLISGLGEAFF
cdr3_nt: TGTGCCAGCAGCTTAATTTCGGGTCTGGGTGAAGCTTTCTTT

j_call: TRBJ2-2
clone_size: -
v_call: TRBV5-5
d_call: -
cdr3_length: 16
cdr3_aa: CASSLSAYANTGELFF
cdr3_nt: TGTGCCAGCAGCCTTAGCGCGTACGCGAACACCGGGGAGCTGTTTTTT

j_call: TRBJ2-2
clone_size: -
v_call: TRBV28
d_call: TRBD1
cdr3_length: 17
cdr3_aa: CASSSEIPPRGSGELFF
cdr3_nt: TGTGCCAGCAGTTCCGAAATCCCCCCCAGGGGGTCCGGGGAGCTGTTTTTT

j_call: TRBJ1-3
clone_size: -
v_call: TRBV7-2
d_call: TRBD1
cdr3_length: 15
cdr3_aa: CASSADRGSGNTIYF
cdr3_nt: TGTGCCAGCAGCGCCGACAGGGGCTCTGGAAACACCATATATTTT

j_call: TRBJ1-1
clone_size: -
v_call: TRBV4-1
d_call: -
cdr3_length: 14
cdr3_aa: CASNNRALGTEAFF
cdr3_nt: TGCGCCAGCAACAACAGGGCCCTCGGCACTGAAGCTTTCTTT

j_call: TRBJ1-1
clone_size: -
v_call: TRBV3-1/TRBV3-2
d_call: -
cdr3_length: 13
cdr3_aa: CASSQTGNTEAFF
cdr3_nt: TGTGCCAGCAGCCAGACAGGGAACACTGAAGCTTTCTTT

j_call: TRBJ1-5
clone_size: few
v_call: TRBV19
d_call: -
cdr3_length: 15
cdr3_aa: CASRATGGRRQPQHF
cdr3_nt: TGTGCCAGTAGGGCAACGGGGGGGCGACGCCAGCCCCAGCATTTT

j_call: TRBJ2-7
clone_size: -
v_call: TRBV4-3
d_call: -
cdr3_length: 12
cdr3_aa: CASSQGEGTQYF
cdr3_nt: TGCGCCAGCAGCCAAGGTGAGGGTACCCAGTACTTC